This entry lists 24 T cell receptor beta chains sequenced from one sample in a study of OX40 agonist ivuxolimab in advanced cancers. The protocol was immunoSEQ multiplex PCR, while the TCRdb copy is restricted to in-frame clones and leaves out a portion. The sample shows around 34,000 clones, roughly 87% of them seen only once. The specimen comprised CD4+ or CD8+ T cells sorted from blood, sampled in a trial of the OX40 agonist ivuxolimab. Receptors originate from an adult with an advanced solid tumor such as melanoma, head and neck, liver or kidney cancer.

The chain combines TRBV6-1 with TRBJ2-7, with TRBD1 identical over 10 bases. The CDR3 covers 16 residues. Germline-derived CDR1 and CDR2 are MNHNS and SASEGT. V lost 0 bases, J lost 3 bases, and 5 bases stayed unmatched. The CDR3 DNA sequence: TGTGCCAGCAGTGAAGCGCTAGGGACAGGGGTCTACGAGCAGTACTTC. As protein: CASSEALGTGVYEQYF.

The rearrangement links TRBV30 to TRBJ2-3; 11 nucleotides align to TRBD1. Germline values: CDR1 GTSNPN, CDR2 SVGIG (reference sequence). This CDR3 spans 15 amino acids. V was pared by 5 bases and J by 5 bases, with 9 bases of the junction left unmatched. CDR3 sequence (DNA): TGTGCCTGGGACTGGACAGGGGGCTTCGGAGATACGCAGTATTTT. Translating gives CAWDWTGGFGDTQYF.

V gene TRBV27 combines with J gene TRBJ2-1; the D gene is possibly TRBD2 (5 bases). This CDR3 spans 17 amino acids. Trimming took 5 bases from V and 4 from J, leaving 21 bases between them. CDR1 and CDR2 (germline): MNHEY, SMNVEV (reference sequence). The CDR3 reads CASSTNIAQDRYNEQFF. The CDR3 nucleotides read TGTGCCAGCAGTACAAATATAGCGCAGGATAGATACAATGAGCAGTTCTTC.

Here the CDR3 reads CATSSTGGMNSPLHF. CDR3 nucleotides: TGTGCCACCAGCAGTACAGGGGGAATGAATTCACCCCTCCACTTT. The chain uses TRBV15 and TRBJ1-6, with 8 bases that match TRBD1. Germline loops: CDR1 LNHNV, CDR2 YYDKDF (reference sequence). This CDR3 has 15 residues. V dropped 3 bases and J dropped 7; count of bases not matched to a gene: 5.

The CDR3 loop reads CASSLGWGSATYEQYF. The DNA for the CDR3 is TGTGCCAGCAGTCTCGGTTGGGGAAGCGCAACCTACGAGCAGTACTTC. The V gene is TRBV7-9, the J gene TRBJ2-7; D is ambiguous. V was shortened by 6 bases and J by 2 bases, with 20 bases between the two germline ends. The germline CDR1 and CDR2 sequences are SEHNR and FQNEAQ (reference sequence). This CDR3 is 16 amino acids long.

The chain uses TRBV19 and TRBJ2-3; a possible D gene is TRBD1 (5 bases). This CDR3 spans 13 amino acids. Trimming shortened V by 6 bases and J by 2 bases, and 9 bases separated the two germline ends. The germline gives CDR1 LNHDA, CDR2 SQIVND (reference sequence). The CDR3 coding sequence is TGTGCCAGTAGCCCGGACAACACAGATACGCAGTATTTT. Encoded protein: CASSPDNTDTQYF.

The chain employs TRBV19 and TRBJ2-5, with TRBD2 identical over 14 bases. The CDR3 runs 16 residues. Germline V gives CDR1 LNHDA, CDR2 SQIVND (reference sequence). V lost 5 bases, J lost 2 bases, and 4 bases stayed unmatched. CDR3 in amino acids: CASSPWTSGGQETQYF. In nucleotides, the CDR3 is TGTGCCAGTAGTCCCTGGACTAGCGGGGGGCAAGAGACCCAGTACTTC.

The chain recombines TRBV19 with TRBJ2-4; the D gene is possibly TRBD2 (6 bases). Germline CDR1 LNHDA, CDR2 SQIVND (reference sequence). The CDR3 is made up of 16 amino acids. Trimming removed 6 bases from V and 1 base from J, with 16 bases in between. CDR3 region: CASSLGGRSAKNIQYF. Here the CDR3 DNA reads TGTGCCAGTAGCCTGGGGGGTAGATCGGCCAAAAACATTCAGTACTTC.

The CDR3 coding sequence is TGTGCCTGGAGTGTAGGGGCGAGCTTTTCTGAAGCTTTCTTT. This codes for CAWSVGASFSEAFF. The chain is built from TRBV30 and TRBJ1-1; a possible D gene is TRBD1 (5 bases). V gave up 0 bases and J gave up 6 bases, with 14 bases separating them. The CDR3 covers 14 residues. Germline assignment: CDR1 GTSNPN and CDR2 SVGIG (reference sequence).

The V and J genes are TRBV28 and TRBJ2-7; possible D gene TRBD1, 6 bases. This CDR3 contains 14 residues. The germline V gene has CDR1 MDHEN and CDR2 SYDVKM. V dropped 4 bases and J dropped 3 bases, with 13 bases sitting between them. The CDR3 nucleotides are TGTGCCAGCAGTTCCACAGGGTCTCGCTACGAGCAGTACTTC. Amino acids: CASSSTGSRYEQYF.

The chain carries TRBV29-1 and TRBJ2-7, with D perhaps TRBD1 (5 bases). The length of the CDR3 is 11 residues. Per germline, CDR1 SQVTM and CDR2 ANQGSEA. Trimming left V 4 bases short and J 4 bases short, with 8 bases between. The chain's CDR3 is CSVVGEYEQYF. The CDR3 DNA is TGCAGCGTTGTAGGGGAATACGAGCAGTACTTC.

The rearrangement joins TRBV29-1 to TRBJ2-1, with D hard to call. V lost 3 bases, J lost 7 bases, and 13 bases lay in between. This CDR3 comprises 13 residues. Looked up from germline, CDR1 is SQVTM and CDR2 is ANQGSEA. CDR3 in amino acids: CSVDAPLGNEQFF. CDR3 DNA sequence: TGCAGCGTTGACGCCCCGCTCGGGAATGAGCAGTTCTTC.

The chain uses TRBV19 and TRBJ2-1, with TRBD2 identical over 10 bases. Germline loops: CDR1 LNHDA, CDR2 SQIVND (reference sequence). V lost 0 bases to trimming and J lost 8 bases; unmatched junction nucleotides: 10. The CDR3 extends over 17 amino acids. CDR3 loop: CASSIEDWVAGGYEQFF. The CDR3 DNA reads TGTGCCAGTAGTATAGAGGACTGGGTAGCGGGGGGCTATGAGCAGTTCTTC. Full variable domain (remainder filled in from reference TRBV19 and TRBJ2-1): DGGITQSPKYLFRKEGQNVTLSCEQNLNHDAMYWYRQDPGQGLRLIYYSQIVNDFQKGDIAEGYSVSREKKESFPLTVTSAQKNPTAFYLCASSIEDWVAGGYEQFFGPGTRLTVL.

The CDR3 here is CASSLGTGMNTEAFF. The CDR3 DNA reads as TGTGCCAGCAGCTTAGGTACAGGGATGAACACTGAAGCTTTCTTT. The V and J genes are TRBV7-9 and TRBJ1-1; D perhaps matches TRBD1 (6 bases). Germline assignment: CDR1 SEHNR and CDR2 FQNEAQ (reference sequence). The germline V and J ends were trimmed by 1 base and 0 bases, with 9 bases remaining between them. There are 15 residues in the CDR3.

The chain couples TRBV2 to TRBJ2-1; 11 bases align to TRBD2. Germline values: CDR1 SNHLY, CDR2 FYNNEI. V lost 5 bases and J lost 7; bases outside the gene matches: 16. CDR3 length: 18 amino acids. CDR3 nucleotide sequence: TGTGCCAGCAGTTCCCGATTTGGGCTAGCGGGAGGTCAGAATGAGCAGTTCTTC. It encodes CASSSRFGLAGGQNEQFF. Full variable domain (outside the CDR3, taken from reference TRBV2 and TRBJ2-1): EPEVTQTPSHQVTQMGQEVILRCVPISNHLYFYWYRQILGQKVEFLVSFYNNEISEKSEIFDDQFSVERPDGSNFTLKIRSTKLEDSAMYFCASSSRFGLAGGQNEQFFGPGTRLTVL.

This clone was found once. V is TRBV27 and J is TRBJ2-1, with 8 positions matching TRBD2. Germline assignment: CDR1 MNHEY and CDR2 SMNVEV (reference sequence). J gave up 0 bases and V 6 bases, and 4 bases lay outside the gene matches. There are 15 residues in the CDR3. This CDR3 reads CASSLAGYSYNEQFF. As DNA, the CDR3 is TGTGCCAGCAGCTTAGCGGGGTACTCCTACAATGAGCAGTTCTTC.

The chain combines TRBV4-1 with TRBJ2-7; D gene ambiguous. V shed 4 bases and J shed 1 base, with 14 bases lying between them. The CDR3 is made up of 15 amino acids. The germline V gene encodes CDR1 MGHRA and CDR2 YSYEKL. DNA of the CDR3: TGCGCCAGCAGCCCCTCCGGGCCTATTTCCTACGAGCAGTACTTC. Encoded protein: CASSPSGPISYEQYF.

As for this clone: Sequence at one end of the junction differs from germline and may be a read error. The chain recombines TRBV14 with TRBJ2-5, with TRBD2 matching 10 bases. The germline CDR1 and CDR2 sequences are SGHDN and FVKESK. The CDR3 length is 16 residues. For the CDR3, the DNA is TGTGCCAGCAGTCAAGGAGCGGGGGGGCCTCTAGAGACCCAGTACTTC. This encodes CASSQGAGGPLETQYF.

The chain links TRBV7-9 to TRBJ1-4, with TRBD1 matching over 9 bases. From germline, CDR1 is SEHNR and CDR2 FQNEAQ (reference sequence). The V and J ends lost 5 bases and 7 bases, in that order; junction bases with no gene match: 11. The CDR3 sequence is 16 residues long. The CDR3 DNA reads TGTGCCAGCAGCGCCCTCCCGGGACAGGGTCTTGAAAAACTGTTTTTT. Encoded protein: CASSALPGQGLEKLFF.

The V call is TRBV19, the J call TRBJ1-5; 7 positions match TRBD1. The CDR3 contains 13 residues. Losses at the gene ends were 11 bases for V and 3 bases for J; bases not matched to a gene: 7. CDR1 and CDR2 (germline): LNHDA, SQIVND (reference sequence). CDR3: CASRDSFNQPQHF. The CDR3 nucleotides read TGTGCCTCGCGGGACAGTTTCAATCAGCCCCAGCATTTT.

V usage is TRBV4-1 and J usage is TRBJ2-7; 7 bases line up with TRBD1. CDR3 length: 15 residues. After removal of 1 base from V and 0 bases from J, the junction contained 3 bases not matched to a gene. Germline lookup yields CDR1 MGHRA and CDR2 YSYEKL. The CDR3 reads CASSQVRDSSYEQYF. DNA for the CDR3: TGCGCCAGCAGCCAAGTTCGGGACAGCTCCTACGAGCAGTACTTC.

The chain recombines TRBV9 with TRBJ2-6; D is undetermined. The V gene lost 0 bases and the J gene lost 4 bases, with 5 bases spanning the gap. Germline V gene lookup returns CDR1 SGDLS and CDR2 YYNGEE. CDR3 length equals 14 residues. CDR3 region: CASSVAGGANVLTF. CDR3 DNA: TGTGCCAGCAGCGTAGCTGGAGGGGCCAACGTCCTGACTTTC.

This chain links TRBV19 with TRBJ1-1; D remains ambiguous. CDR1 and CDR2 from the germline V gene are LNHDA and SQIVND (reference sequence). V lost 3 bases to trimming and J lost 3 bases, with 11 bases between them. The CDR3 extends over 14 amino acids. DNA for the CDR3: TGTGCCAGTAGTATGAGCGGCCGGGACACTGAAGCTTTCTTT. Its protein product is CASSMSGRDTEAFF.

The J gene is TRBJ2-7, the V gene TRBV29-1; a possible D gene is TRBD2 (6 bases). Germline V lookup: CDR1 SQVTM, CDR2 ANQGSEA. The CDR3 has 12 residues. V was pared by 3 bases and J by 6 bases, with 12 bases between. CDR3 residues: CSVDIQGGEQYF. The CDR3 DNA follows: TGCAGCGTTGATATCCAGGGAGGCGAGCAGTACTTC.